The 14 T cell receptor beta chains below come from one sample, sequenced in a study of blood T cell repertoires in COVID-19. The assay was immunoSEQ multiplex PCR, and TCRdb's table has in-frame clones only and misses some. The sample lists about 180,000 clones, 75% to 80% seen once, with less than 30% in the top ten. The sample was peripheral blood. These receptors all come from a woman aged 70 to 79 with acute or convalescent COVID-19.

This clone was found once. The DNA for the CDR3 is TGTGCCAGCAGCCCACTGACAGGCGCGAACACCGGGGAGCTGTTTTTT. Protein product: CASSPLTGANTGELFF. The chain joins TRBV11-3 to TRBJ2-2, with D perhaps TRBD1 (6 bases). The CDR3 totals 16 residues. V lost 5 bases and J 0 bases, leaving 13 bases between the germline ends. Looked up from germline, CDR1 is SGHNT and CDR2 is YENEEA.

The chain recombines TRBV6-5 with TRBJ2-7; possible D gene TRBD2, 5 bases. This CDR3 is 15 amino acids long. The germline CDR1 and CDR2 sequences are MNHEY and SVGAGI. V was clipped by 7 bases and J by 2 bases, with 18 bases between them. CDR3 bases: TGTGCCAGCACCAGCGGAGCGAGTTCAGCCTACGAGCAGTACTTC. Translating gives CASTSGASSAYEQYF.

The chain carries TRBV11-2 and TRBJ2-7; maybe TRBD1 (5 bases). CDR1 SGHAT and CDR2 FQNNGV come from the germline V gene. This CDR3 comprises 14 residues. V was clipped by 5 bases and J by 2 bases, with 13 bases between them. CDR3 in DNA: TGTGCCAGCAGCGCCAACCAGGGTACCTACGAGCAGTACTTC. Its translation: CASSANQGTYEQYF.

The chain has TRBV2 and TRBJ2-2; D is possibly TRBD2 (5 bases). Trimming cost V 2 bases and J 7 bases, with 8 bases left between them. CDR3 length equals 13 residues. Looked up from germline, CDR1 is SNHLY and CDR2 is FYNNEI. The CDR3 sequence is CASSEHRGGELFF. In DNA form, the CDR3 reads TGTGCCAGCAGTGAACATCGGGGCGGGGAGCTGTTTTTT.

The V gene is TRBV5-6, the J gene TRBJ2-6, with D possibly TRBD1 on 5 matching bases. CDR1 SGHDT and CDR2 YYEEEE come from the germline V gene. There are 19 residues in the CDR3. Trimming cost V 0 bases and J 3 bases, with 19 bases left between them. The CDR3 here is CASSLARSGLRFGANVLTF. CDR3 sequence (DNA): TGTGCCAGCAGCTTGGCCAGGTCAGGGTTGAGGTTTGGGGCCAACGTCCTGACTTTC. The variable domain in full, completed from reference TRBV5-6 and TRBJ2-6, reads DAGVTQSPTHLIKTRGQQVTLRCSPKSGHDTVSWYQQALGQGPQFIFQYYEEEERQRGNFPDRFSGHQFPNYSSELNVNALLLGDSALYLCASSLARSGLRFGANVLTFGAGSRLTVL.

The chain has TRBV18 and TRBJ1-4; 7 bases are a match to TRBD1. Germline trimming cut 4 bases from V and 5 bases from J; bases unmatched to any gene: 4. The CDR3 covers 14 residues. The germline gives CDR1 KGHSH, CDR2 LQKENI. The CDR3 loop reads CASSLNRGNEKLFF. The DNA for the CDR3 is TGTGCCAGCTCACTAAACAGGGGAAATGAAAAACTGTTTTTT.

The CDR3 protein is CASSRRDRVEKLFF. As DNA, the CDR3 is TGTGCCAGCAGCCGACGGGACAGAGTTGAAAAACTGTTTTTT. The V gene is TRBV6-6, the J gene TRBJ1-4, with TRBD1 matching 7 bases. Germline V gene lookup returns CDR1 MNHNY and CDR2 SVGAGI (reference sequence). The CDR3 spans 14 residues. The junction had 8 bases not matched to a gene; V was cut back by 6 bases and J by 7 bases.

The chain employs TRBV7-8 and TRBJ1-3; TRBD1 is a possible D gene (6 bases). V lost 3 bases to trimming and J lost 5 bases, with 29 bases between them. Germline V CDR1 and CDR2: SGHVS, FQNEAQ. There are 20 residues in the CDR3. As DNA, the CDR3 is TGTGCCAGCAGCTTTGGAACCGGGACATCGATTCATGTTGATAGAAACACCATATATTTT. Translation: CASSFGTGTSIHVDRNTIYF.

The rearrangement uses TRBV6-6 and TRBJ2-1; 10 bases map to TRBD2. Germline CDR1 is MNHNY and CDR2 is SVGAGI (reference sequence). The CDR3 length is 14 residues. The junction had 7 bases not matched to a gene; V was cut back by 4 bases and J by 10 bases. The CDR3 DNA sequence: TGTGCCAGCAGTTGGACTAGCGGTACCAGGGAGCAGTTCTTC. Its protein product is CASSWTSGTREQFF.

The rearrangement joins TRBV6-2 or TRBV6-3 to TRBJ1-6; D is unresolved. V was clipped by 0 bases and J by 16 bases, with 10 bases between them. The CDR3 is made up of 12 amino acids. Germline V gene data show CDR1 as MNHEY and CDR2 as SVGEGT. CDR3 coding DNA: TGTGCCAGCAGTTACTCCTCTCCGGTACTCCACTTT. Amino acids: CASSYSSPVLHF.

This clone showed up just once. This chain joins TRBV5-1 and TRBJ2-7; possible D gene TRBD2, 5 bases. From germline, CDR1 is SGHRS and CDR2 YFSETQ. The CDR3 runs to 13 residues. V shed 5 bases and J shed 4 bases, with 13 bases lying between them. CDR3 amino acids: CASSSGVAYEQYF. The CDR3 DNA reads TGCGCCAGCAGTTCCGGGGTAGCATACGAGCAGTACTTC.

This clone was recorded only once. The chain is built from TRBV18 and TRBJ2-1; 9 nucleotides match TRBD1. Trimming at V came to 3 bases and at J to 7 bases, leaving 7 bases not matched to a gene. CDR3 length: 15 residues. Germline CDR1 is KGHSH and CDR2 is LQKENI. CDR3 amino acids: CASSPTGTGNNEQFF. The CDR3 coding sequence is TGTGCCAGCTCACCTACCGGGACAGGGAATAATGAGCAGTTCTTC.

This clone has just a few counts. The chain links TRBV19 to TRBJ1-2; 7 bases agree with TRBD1. Germline V lookup: CDR1 LNHDA, CDR2 SQIVND (reference sequence). J gave up 5 bases and V 2 bases, and 5 bases lay outside the gene matches. The CDR3 is made up of 14 amino acids. In DNA form, the CDR3 reads TGTGCCAGTAGTATAACAGGGGACGGATATGGCTACACCTTC. This sequence encodes CASSITGDGYGYTF.

The J gene is TRBJ2-4, the V gene TRBV2; TRBD1 is a possible D gene (6 bases). The CDR3 has 14 amino acids. V lost 2 bases and J lost 8, with 13 bases in between. Germline CDR1 SNHLY, CDR2 FYNNEI. The CDR3 bases are TGTGCCAGCAGTGAACTGACAGGCTCAGACATTCAGTACTTC. Protein product: CASSELTGSDIQYF.